Listed here are 10 T cell receptor beta chains from one sample, sequenced in a study of vaccination effects on CD4 cells after COVID-19. ViraFEST used viral peptide pools to expand antigen-specific CD4+ T cells before sequencing. Having been cultured for 10 days, the cells underwent CD4+ T cell isolation. A PCR test confirmed that the person had SARS-CoV-2 infection between March and December 2020. Antigens for these TCRs are unknown. TCRdb's table, derived via immunoSEQ multiplex PCR, lists solely in-frame clones and lacks some. The data hold more than 20,000 clones, with approximately 80% observed a single time. Sequenced here: CD4+ T cells from PBMCs cultured with HCoV-NL63 spike peptides, sampled before COVID-19 vaccination. These receptors came from a human donor who had a prior SARS-CoV-2 infection.

The rearrangement joins TRBV7-2 to TRBJ1-4; the D is unclear. Germline V gene data show CDR1 as SGHTA and CDR2 as FQGNSA. This CDR3 has 15 residues. V lost 2 bases to trimming and J lost 3 bases, with 10 bases between them. The CDR3 loop reads CASSLHGTSNEKLFF. CDR3 nucleotides: TGTGCCAGCAGCTTACACGGCACGTCTAATGAAAAACTGTTTTTT.

This clone has a single count. At one boundary the junction diverges from the germline segment, which might be a read error. The chain is built from TRBV7-7 and TRBJ2-2; 8 bases agree with TRBD2. CDR3 length: 14 residues. CDR1 is SSHAT and CDR2 is FNYEAQ in the germline V gene (reference sequence). CDR3 loop: CASSDSGVTGELFF. In DNA, the CDR3 is TGTGCTAGCAGCGATAGCGGGGTTACCGGGGAGCTGTTTTTT.

J is TRBJ1-4 and V is TRBV27, with a possible D match to TRBD1 (6 bases). V was shortened by 3 bases and J by 7 bases, with 12 bases between the two germline ends. The CDR3 is 14 residues long. CDR1 is MNHEY, CDR2 SMNVEV, per germline (reference sequence). CDR3: CASSFYRAGEKLFF. CDR3 in DNA: TGTGCCAGCAGTTTCTACAGGGCAGGTGAAAAACTGTTTTTT.

The rearrangement joins TRBV3-1 (or the pseudogene TRBV3-2) to TRBJ2-5; 7 nucleotides agree with TRBD2. The V and J ends lost 0 bases and 2 bases, in that order; junction bases with no gene match: 9. This CDR3 comprises 17 residues. Per germline, CDR1 LGHDT and CDR2 YNNKEL (reference sequence). CDR3 in amino acids: CASSQDSRLAVQETQYF. The CDR3 nucleotides are TGTGCCAGCAGCCAAGATTCGAGACTAGCAGTACAAGAGACCCAGTACTTC.

The chain employs TRBV3-1 (or the pseudogene TRBV3-2) and TRBJ2-7; 7 bases map to TRBD1. The germline CDR1 and CDR2 sequences are LGHDT and YNNKEL (reference sequence). Losses at the gene ends were 4 bases for V and 3 bases for J; bases not matched to a gene: 9. This CDR3 is 15 amino acids long. CDR3: CASSPFLDRSYEQYF. In nucleotides, the CDR3 is TGTGCCAGCAGCCCTTTCTTGGACAGGAGCTACGAGCAGTACTTC.

The CDR3 sequence: CASSLGVGLNTEAFF. The CDR3 nucleotides are TGTGCCAGCAGCTTAGGCGTGGGGTTGAACACTGAAGCTTTCTTT. This chain uses TRBV11-3 with TRBJ1-1; D unresolved. The CDR3 loop spans 15 amino acids. The germline CDR1 and CDR2 sequences are SGHNT and YENEEA. The V end lost 1 base, the J end lost 0 bases, and 9 bases lay between the germline ends.

The V and J genes are TRBV6-5 and TRBJ2-7, with unresolved D. CDR1 and CDR2 from the germline V gene are MNHEY and SVGAGI. CDR3 length: 13 amino acids. V was cut by 2 bases and J by 4 bases, with 9 bases left in between. CDR3 DNA: TGTGCCAGCAGTTACCGCCTAGGGTACGAGCAGTACTTC. Protein product: CASSYRLGYEQYF.

V and J are TRBV24-1 and TRBJ1-2; TRBD1 might be the D (6 bases). V lost 4 bases to trimming and J lost 7 bases, with 9 bases between them. Germline loops: CDR1 KGHDR, CDR2 SFDVKD. CDR3 length equals 12 residues. CDR3 region: CATSEGGLGYTF. The CDR3 DNA reads TGTGCCACCAGTGAAGGGGGGCTTGGCTACACCTTC.

The chain employs TRBV2 and TRBJ1-2; the D gene is possibly TRBD1 (6 bases). Germline lookup yields CDR1 SNHLY and CDR2 FYNNEI. Trimming took off 3 bases at V and 4 bases at J, with 12 bases between the two ends. CDR3 length: 14 amino acids. In DNA form, the CDR3 reads TGTGCCAGCAGTGAGTTCGGACAGATCTATGGCTACACCTTC. It yields the protein CASSEFGQIYGYTF.

A few counts support this clone. The rearrangement links TRBV6-4 to TRBJ1-2, with TRBD1 matching 7 bases. CDR1 is MRHNA and CDR2 is SNTAGT in the germline V gene. The V segment lost 1 base and the J segment 7 bases; nucleotides outside the gene matches: 6. This CDR3 is built from 14 residues. The CDR3 loop reads CASSDWNRGGGYTF. The CDR3 bases are TGTGCCAGCAGTGACTGGAACAGGGGCGGTGGCTACACCTTC.